This T cell receptor beta chain was identified during a study of brain T cells in children with intractable seizures. Study findings and constraints: Absence of clones before surgery may stem from lower sequencing depth. Only CDR3 sequence similarity suggested viral specificity, without known HCMV serostatus.

Generated by immunoSEQ multiplex PCR, the TCRdb table keeps only in-frame clones and is missing some. There are tens of thousands of clones in the sample; approximately 90% occur only once, and around 24% lies in the top ten. Germline values: CDR1 MDHEN, CDR2 SYDVKM. This CDR3 is 16 amino acids long. Trimming took off 6 bases at V and 5 bases at J, with 20 bases between the two ends. Only cases whose brain tissue showed the highest T cell transcript signatures were sequenced. Before surgery, patients took at least one anti-epileptic drug. To note about this clone: No antigen is known for it.

The rearrangement links TRBV28 to TRBJ2-1; perhaps TRBD1 as D (6 bases). Here the sequenced sample was peripheral blood, taken at surgery. This TCR derives from a girl aged 2 to 10 with Rasmussen encephalitis and intractable seizures. In DNA, the CDR3 is TGTGCCAGCAGGCCCCGAGGGGGTGGAGCAAACAATGAGCAGTTCTTC. The encoded protein is CASRPRGGGANNEQFF.